Here is one TCR beta chain with its context. The CDR3 consists of 15 residues. Deletions cut 6 bases from V and 1 base from J, with 10 bases between. Germline-derived CDR1 and CDR2 are MDHEN and SYDVKM. Individuals aged roughly 18 to 100 years were recruited from 24 US areas. Clinical histories supplied by participants themselves formed the basis of cohort assignment. This sample stems from a study of blood T cell repertoires in COVID-19. As handled by the study authors: Estimates of nucleated cell counts were drawn from the amplification of reference gene primers. Sequenced by immunoSEQ multiplex PCR; TCRdb stores in-frame clones only, minus some. The V and J calls and clone size come from that table; D and trimming were worked out from the DNA. The top ten clones hold roughly 3.8% of a sample with 200,000 or so clones, 65% to 90% of them seen once.

The sequence was obtained from a middle-aged woman with acute COVID-19. Sequencing was carried out using PBMCs or T cells enriched from blood (not recorded which). The chain is built from TRBV28 and TRBJ2-6; D call uncertain. The CDR3 region has the DNA TGTGCCAGCAGCATCGAGCGTTCTGGGGCCAACGTCCTGACTTTC. Translated: CASSIERSGANVLTF.